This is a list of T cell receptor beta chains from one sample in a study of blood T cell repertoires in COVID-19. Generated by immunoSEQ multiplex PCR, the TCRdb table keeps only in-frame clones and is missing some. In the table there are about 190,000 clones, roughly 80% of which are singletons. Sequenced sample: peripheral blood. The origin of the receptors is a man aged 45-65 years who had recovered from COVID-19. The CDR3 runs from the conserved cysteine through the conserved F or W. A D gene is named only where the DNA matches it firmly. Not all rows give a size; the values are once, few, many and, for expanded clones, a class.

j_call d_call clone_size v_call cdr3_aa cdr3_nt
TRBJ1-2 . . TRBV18 CASSPGLGRVGYTF TGTGCCAGCTCACCGGGTTTGGGCAGGGTTGGCTACACCTTC
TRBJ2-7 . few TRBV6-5 CASSPQDSSGYEQYF TGTGCCAGCAGTCCCCAGGACAGTTCGGGCTACGAGCAGTACTTC
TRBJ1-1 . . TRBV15 CATSRDYREIPEAFF TGTGCCACCAGCAGAGATTATCGGGAGATCCCTGAAGCTTTCTTT
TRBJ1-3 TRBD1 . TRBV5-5 CASSWDRAGNTIYF TGTGCCAGCAGCTGGGACAGGGCTGGAAACACCATATATTTT
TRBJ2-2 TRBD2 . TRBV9 CASSGDLGLAGGDTGELFF TGTGCCAGCAGCGGAGACCTAGGACTAGCGGGAGGCGACACCGGGGAGCTGTTTTTT
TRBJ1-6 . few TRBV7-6 CASSLVGGYNSPLHF TGTGCCAGCAGCTTAGTGGGGGGGTATAATTCACCCCTCCACTTT
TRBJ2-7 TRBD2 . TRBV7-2 CASSFGSGRFHEQYF TGTGCCAGCAGCTTCGGTAGCGGGAGGTTCCACGAGCAGTACTTC
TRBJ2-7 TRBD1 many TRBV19 CASSINRDRDYEQYF TGTGCCAGTAGTATAAACAGGGACAGGGACTACGAGCAGTACTTC
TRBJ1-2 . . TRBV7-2 CASSQQGGYTF TGTGCCAGCAGCCAGCAGGGAGGCTACACCTTC
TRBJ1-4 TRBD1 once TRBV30 CAWSNPGGGNEKLFF TGTGCCTGGAGTAACCCAGGGGGCGGTAATGAAAAACTGTTTTTT
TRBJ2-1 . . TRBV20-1 CSASAGAGNEQFF TGCAGTGCTAGTGCTGGCGCGGGCAATGAGCAGTTCTTC
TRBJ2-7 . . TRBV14 CATVYEQYF TGTGCCACCGTATACGAGCAGTACTTC
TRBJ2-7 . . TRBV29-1 CSATTRGLYEQYF TGCAGCGCGACGACCCGAGGGCTTTACGAGCAGTACTTC
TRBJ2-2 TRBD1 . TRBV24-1 CATSGPVTGGGGELFF TGTGCCACCAGCGGGCCCGTGACAGGGGGTGGCGGGGAGCTGTTTTTT
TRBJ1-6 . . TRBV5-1 CASSLRSSYNSPLHF TGCGCCAGCAGCTTACGGAGCTCCTATAATTCACCCCTCCACTTT
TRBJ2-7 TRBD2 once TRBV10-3 CAIREGLAGDYEQYF TGTGCCATCAGGGAAGGACTAGCGGGGGACTACGAGCAGTACTTC
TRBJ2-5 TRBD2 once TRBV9 CASRGGLAGEETQYF TGTGCCAGCAGAGGAGGACTAGCGGGAGAAGAGACCCAGTACTTC
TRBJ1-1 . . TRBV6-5 CASSYLASGRFAEAFF TGTGCCAGCAGTTACTTGGCTAGTGGAAGGTTTGCTGAAGCTTTCTTT
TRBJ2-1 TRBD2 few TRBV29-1 CSVTGLAGTYNEQFF TGCAGCGTGACCGGACTAGCGGGGACCTACAATGAGCAGTTCTTC
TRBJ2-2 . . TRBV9 CASSVAGGLGTGELFF TGTGCCAGCAGCGTAGCAGGGGGGCTCGGCACCGGGGAGCTGTTTTTT
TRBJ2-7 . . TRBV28 CASSPGGTESSYEQYF TGTGCCAGCAGCCCAGGGGGGACAGAGAGCTCCTACGAGCAGTACTTC
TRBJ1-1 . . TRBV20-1 CSARPGAEAFF TGCAGTGCTAGGCCCGGAGCTGAAGCTTTCTTT
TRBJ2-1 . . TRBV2 CASEPLRGTEQFF TGTGCCAGCGAGCCGCTCCGAGGGACAGAGCAGTTCTTC
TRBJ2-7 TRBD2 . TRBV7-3 CASSLSGRDNEQYF TGTGCCAGCAGCTTAAGCGGGAGGGACAACGAGCAGTACTTC
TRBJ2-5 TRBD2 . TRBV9 CASSASGSWETQYF TGTGCCAGCAGCGCTAGCGGGAGTTGGGAGACCCAGTACTTC
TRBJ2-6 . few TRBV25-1 CASSGQVPNGANVLTF TGTGCCAGCAGTGGACAGGTCCCGAACGGGGCCAACGTCCTGACTTTC
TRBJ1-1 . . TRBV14 CASSQVGGTDTEAFF TGTGCCAGCAGCCAAGTTGGGGGGACGGACACTGAAGCTTTCTTT
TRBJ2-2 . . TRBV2 CASSLDGTNTGELFF TGTGCCAGCAGCCTGGACGGGACGAACACCGGGGAGCTGTTTTTT
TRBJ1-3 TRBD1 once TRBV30 CAWNRDRSSGNTIYF TGTGCCTGGAACAGGGACAGAAGCTCTGGAAACACCATATATTTT
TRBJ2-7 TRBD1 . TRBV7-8 CASSQGTGAPYEQYF TGTGCCAGCAGCCAGGGGACAGGGGCCCCCTACGAGCAGTACTTC
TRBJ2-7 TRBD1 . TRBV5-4 CASSSWAGTALPEQYF TGTGCCAGCAGCTCCTGGGCCGGGACAGCCCTCCCCGAGCAGTACTTC
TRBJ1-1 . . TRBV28 CASSPPWASEAFF TGTGCCAGCAGTCCCCCTTGGGCTTCTGAAGCTTTCTTT
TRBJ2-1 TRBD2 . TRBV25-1 CASSSHGLAGGSYEQFF TGTGCCAGCAGTTCCCACGGACTAGCGGGAGGGAGCTATGAGCAGTTCTTC
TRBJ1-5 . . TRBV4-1 CASSQVRGERPQHF TGCGCCAGCAGCCAAGTCCGGGGGGAGCGGCCCCAGCATTTT
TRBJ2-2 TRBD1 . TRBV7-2 CASSLLRGRWTGELFF TGTGCCAGCAGCCTCCTCAGGGGGCGATGGACCGGGGAGCTGTTTTTT
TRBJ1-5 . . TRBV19 CASTRTVISNQPQHF TGTGCCAGTACCAGGACAGTAATTAGCAATCAGCCCCAGCATTTT
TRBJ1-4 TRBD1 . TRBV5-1 CASSLAGGQGERGNEKLFF TGCGCCAGCAGCTTGGCCGGTGGACAGGGCGAGAGAGGAAATGAAAAACTGTTTTTT
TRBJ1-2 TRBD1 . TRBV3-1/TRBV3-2 CASSQIPGQGPYGYTF TGTGCCAGCAGCCAGATTCCGGGACAGGGCCCATATGGCTACACCTTC
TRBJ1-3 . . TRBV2 CASSEAFKILGNTIYF TGTGCCAGCAGTGAAGCGTTTAAAATACTCGGAAACACCATATATTTT
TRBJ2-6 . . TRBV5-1 CASSLGHSGANVLTF TGCGCCAGCAGCTTGGGGCACTCTGGGGCCAACGTCCTGACTTTC
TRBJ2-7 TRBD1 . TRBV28 CASQRTGISYEQYF TGTGCCAGCCAAAGGACAGGGATCTCCTACGAGCAGTACTTC
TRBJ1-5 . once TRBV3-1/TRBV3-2 CASSQDPGRPQHF TGTGCCAGCAGCCAAGATCCGGGTAGGCCCCAGCATTTT
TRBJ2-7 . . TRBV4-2 CASSQDHNLAREQYF TGTGCCAGCAGCCAAGATCATAACCTAGCCCGCGAGCAGTACTTC
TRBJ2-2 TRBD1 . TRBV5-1 CASATGGTGGGGELFF TGCGCCAGCGCCACCGGCGGGACAGGGGGTGGCGGGGAGCTGTTTTTT
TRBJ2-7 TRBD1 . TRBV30 CAWSVWQQGDYEQYF TGTGCCTGGAGTGTATGGCAACAGGGGGACTACGAGCAGTACTTC
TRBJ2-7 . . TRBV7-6 CASSSTGRSTLGEQYF TGTGCCAGCAGCTCTACAGGGAGATCGACCCTTGGCGAGCAGTACTTC
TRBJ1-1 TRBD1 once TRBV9 CASSPQGGRTEAFF TGTGCCAGCAGCCCGCAGGGGGGAAGGACTGAAGCTTTCTTT
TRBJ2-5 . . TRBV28 CASVESYEETQYF TGTGCCAGCGTCGAGTCGTACGAAGAGACCCAGTACTTC
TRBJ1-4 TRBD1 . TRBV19 CASRQTGQNEKLFF TGTGCCAGTAGACAAACGGGACAGAATGAAAAACTGTTTTTT
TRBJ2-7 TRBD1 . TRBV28 CASSSTLPGTGHYEQYF TGTGCCAGCAGTTCAACCCTCCCCGGGACAGGACATTACGAGCAGTACTTC
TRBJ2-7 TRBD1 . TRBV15 CATSRAGRGPYEQYF TGTGCCACCAGCAGAGCGGGCAGGGGGCCCTACGAGCAGTACTTC
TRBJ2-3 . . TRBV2 CASSAAGTDTQYF TGTGCCAGCAGTGCCGCGGGGACAGATACGCAGTATTTT
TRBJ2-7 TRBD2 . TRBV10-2 CASGGGLIGQYF TGCGCCAGCGGCGGGGGGCTCATTGGGCAGTACTTC